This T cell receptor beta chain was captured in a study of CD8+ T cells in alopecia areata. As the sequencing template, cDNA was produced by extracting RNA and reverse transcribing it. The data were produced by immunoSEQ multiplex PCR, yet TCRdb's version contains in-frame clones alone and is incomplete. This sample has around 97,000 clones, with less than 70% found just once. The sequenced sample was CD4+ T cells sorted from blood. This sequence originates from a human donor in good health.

CDR3 bases: TGTGCCAGCAGTCCCGGCAGGGGAGGGACCTACGAGCAGTACTTC. It is translated as CASSPGRGGTYEQYF. This chain joins TRBV2 and TRBJ2-7; tentatively, D is TRBD2 (7 bases). Between the trimmed V and J ends, which lost 5 bases and 2 bases, there was a span of 16 bases. The length of the CDR3 is 15 residues. Germline lookup yields CDR1 SNHLY and CDR2 FYNNEI.